A selection of T cell receptor beta chains follows, all from one sample in a study of cytomegalovirus exposure and HLA in healthy donors. Sequencing used immunoSEQ multiplex PCR; TCRdb keeps in-frame clones, though not all of them. The sample shows around 160,000 clones, about three quarters of them seen only once. Sequencing was done on a sample of PBMCs. Receptor source: a middle-aged man in good health and CMV-seropositive. Both conserved end residues are part of each CDR3. The D gene is left open where the match is weak. The size entry is marked missing in some rows and otherwise reads once, few, many or a size class.

CDR3 | DNA | V | D | J | size
CAWSVPRTSGIGSYSYNEQFF | TGTGCCTGGAGTGTCCCCCGGACTAGCGGGATCGGTAGCTACTCCTACAATGAGCAGTTCTTC | TRBV30 | TRBD2 | TRBJ2-1 | -
CASSDGGSYEQYF | TGTGCCAGCAGTGACGGCGGATCCTACGAGCAGTACTTC | TRBV25-1 | - | TRBJ2-7 | few
CASNRQGSYEQYF | TGTGCCAGCAATCGACAGGGTTCCTACGAGCAGTACTTC | TRBV2 | TRBD1 | TRBJ2-7 | -
CACQGTSRGEQYF | TGTGCCTGCCAAGGGACTAGTCGGGGCGAGCAGTACTTC | TRBV30 | TRBD2 | TRBJ2-7 | -
CASSLARTGIDTGELFF | TGCGCCAGCAGCTTGGCCCGGACAGGGATTGACACCGGGGAGCTGTTTTTT | TRBV5-1 | TRBD1 | TRBJ2-2 | -
CASSSFQGVGPSHEQYF | TGTGCCAGCAGCTCCTTCCAGGGGGTAGGCCCGTCCCACGAGCAGTACTTC | TRBV7-9 | TRBD1 | TRBJ2-7 | few
CAWSGGSNQPQHF | TGTGCCTGGAGTGGGGGCTCCAATCAGCCCCAGCATTTT | TRBV30 | - | TRBJ1-5 | few
CSSSTRPGTYEQYF | TGTTCCAGCAGCACTCGTCCAGGGACCTACGAGCAGTACTTC | TRBV7-9 | - | TRBJ2-7 | -
CASSFGGSQETQYF | TGTGCCAGCAGCTTCGGGGGATCGCAAGAGACCCAGTACTTC | TRBV7-7 | - | TRBJ2-5 | -
CASSLFGGDTEAFF | TGTGCCAGCAGCTTATTCGGGGGAGACACTGAAGCTTTCTTT | TRBV7-3 | - | TRBJ1-1 | -
CSVAAGGYEQYF | TGCAGCGTTGCTGCTGGAGGCTACGAGCAGTACTTC | TRBV29-1 | - | TRBJ2-7 | once
CSSSLSGQSYEQYF | TGTTCCAGCAGCTTATCGGGACAGAGCTACGAGCAGTACTTC | TRBV7-9 | TRBD1 | TRBJ2-7 | -
CASSQTTGGRNEQYF | TGTGCCAGCAGCCAAACCACGGGAGGACGCAACGAGCAGTACTTC | TRBV11-2 | TRBD2 | TRBJ2-7 | -
CASSGHTNEKLFF | TGTGCCAGCAGTGGACATACTAATGAAAAACTGTTTTTT | TRBV27 | - | TRBJ1-4 | -
CASSTGTSALNTGELFF | TGTGCCAGCAGCACCGGGACTAGCGCCTTGAACACCGGGGAGCTGTTTTTT | TRBV7-9 | TRBD2 | TRBJ2-2 | few
CASSLGLTLGYTF | TGTGCCAGCAGTTTGGGGCTTACTTTAGGCTACACCTTC | TRBV28 | - | TRBJ1-2 | -
CASSFDQSGSEQYF | TGCGCCAGCAGTTTCGATCAGTCGGGGAGCGAGCAGTACTTC | TRBV5-1 | - | TRBJ2-7 | few
CASSVAANTGELFF | TGTGCCAGCAGCGTAGCTGCGAACACCGGGGAGCTGTTTTTT | TRBV9 | - | TRBJ2-2 | -
CASSPQGANQPQHF | TGTGCCAGCAGTCCACAGGGGGCGAATCAGCCCCAGCATTTT | TRBV27 | TRBD1 | TRBJ1-5 | few
CASRTGVMSGELFF | TGCGCCAGCAGGACAGGGGTTATGTCCGGGGAGCTGTTTTTT | TRBV5-1 | TRBD1 | TRBJ2-2 | few
CASSPSRPGEPQHF | TGTGCCAGCAGCCCGTCGCGGCCCGGGGAGCCCCAGCATTTT | TRBV7-8 | - | TRBJ1-5 | -
CASSKSTGTYEQYF | TGTGCCAGCAGCAAATCGACAGGCACCTACGAGCAGTACTTC | TRBV21-1 | - | TRBJ2-7 | -